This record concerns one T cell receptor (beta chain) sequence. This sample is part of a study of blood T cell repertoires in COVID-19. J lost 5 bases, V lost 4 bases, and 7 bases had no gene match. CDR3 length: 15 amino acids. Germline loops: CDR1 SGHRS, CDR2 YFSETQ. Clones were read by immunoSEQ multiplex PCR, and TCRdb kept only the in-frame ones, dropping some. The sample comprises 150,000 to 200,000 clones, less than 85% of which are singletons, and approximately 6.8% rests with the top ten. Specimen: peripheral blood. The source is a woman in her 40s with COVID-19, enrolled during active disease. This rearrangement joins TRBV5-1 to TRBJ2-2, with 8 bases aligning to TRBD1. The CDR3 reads CASSPLTGVTGELFF. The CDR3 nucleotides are TGCGCCAGCAGCCCATTGACAGGGGTTACCGGGGAGCTGTTTTTT.